The entry that follows covers one T cell receptor beta chain sequence. Antigen unknown. This sample is part of a study of cytomegalovirus exposure and HLA in healthy donors. Study results and caveats: The authors confirmed in vitro that a few CMV-associated chains were specific for CMV antigens.

PCR used 60 Vbeta primers and 13 Jbeta primers. Method: immunoSEQ multiplex PCR; TCRdb's copy keeps in-frame clones and lacks some. The sample table includes 60,000 to 80,000 clones. The sequenced sample was PBMCs. This TCR was recovered from a man in his forties or fifties in good health and CMV-seronegative.

The CDR3 is CASPLAGDLNEQFF. For the CDR3, the DNA is TGTGCCAGCCCGTTAGCGGGGGACCTCAATGAGCAGTTCTTC. The chain has TRBV6-1 and TRBJ2-1, with TRBD2 identical over 9 bases. Germline V gene sequence: CDR1 MNHNS, CDR2 SASEGT. Trimming at V came to 8 bases and at J to 6 bases, leaving 8 bases not matched to a gene. This CDR3 is 14 amino acids long.